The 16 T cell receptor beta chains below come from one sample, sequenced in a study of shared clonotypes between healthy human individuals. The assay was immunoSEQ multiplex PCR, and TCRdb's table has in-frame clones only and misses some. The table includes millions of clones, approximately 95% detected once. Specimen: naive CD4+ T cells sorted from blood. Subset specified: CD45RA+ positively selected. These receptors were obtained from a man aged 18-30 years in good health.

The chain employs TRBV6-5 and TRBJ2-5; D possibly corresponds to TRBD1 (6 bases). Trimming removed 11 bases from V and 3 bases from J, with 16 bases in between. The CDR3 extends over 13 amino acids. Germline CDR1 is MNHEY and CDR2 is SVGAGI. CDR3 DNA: TGTGCCGGCGCCAGGGGTCCCAAAGAGACCCAGTACTTC. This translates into CAGARGPKETQYF.

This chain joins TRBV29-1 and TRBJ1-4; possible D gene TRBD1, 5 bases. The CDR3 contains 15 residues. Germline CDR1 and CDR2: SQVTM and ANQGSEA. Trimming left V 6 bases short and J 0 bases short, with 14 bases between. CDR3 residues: CSVAPQGATNEKLFF. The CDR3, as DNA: TGCAGCGTAGCCCCTCAGGGAGCAACTAATGAAAAACTGTTTTTT.

This CDR3 reads CASSFLAGDEQYF. DNA for the CDR3: TGCGCCAGCAGCTTCTTAGCCGGGGACGAGCAGTACTTC. The rearrangement uses TRBV5-1 and TRBJ2-7, with D possibly TRBD2 on 5 matching bases. The CDR3 length is 13 residues. CDR1 SGHRS and CDR2 YFSETQ come from the germline V gene. Trimming stripped 2 bases from V and 5 bases from J, with 11 bases between.

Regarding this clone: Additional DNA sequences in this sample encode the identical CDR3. In nucleotides, the CDR3 is TGCGCCAGCAGCTCCGGGGGCTACGAGCAGTACTTC. This encodes CASSSGGYEQYF. The chain has TRBV5-1 and TRBJ2-7; weak D call: TRBD2 (6 bases). CDR3 length: 12 residues. V was cut by 3 bases and J by 3 bases, with 7 bases left in between. Looked up from germline, CDR1 is SGHRS and CDR2 is YFSETQ.

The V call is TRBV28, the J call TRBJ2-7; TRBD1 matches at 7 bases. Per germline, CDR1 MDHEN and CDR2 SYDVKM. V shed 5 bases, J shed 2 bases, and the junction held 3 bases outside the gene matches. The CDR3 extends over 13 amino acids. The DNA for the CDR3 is TGTGCCAGCAGTGACAGGGTAACCTACGAGCAGTACTTC. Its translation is CASSDRVTYEQYF.

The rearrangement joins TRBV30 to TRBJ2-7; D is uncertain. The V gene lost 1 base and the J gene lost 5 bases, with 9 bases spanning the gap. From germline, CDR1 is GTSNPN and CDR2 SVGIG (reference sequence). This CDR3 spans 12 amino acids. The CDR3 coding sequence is TGTGCCTGGAGTGGAACCCGAGACGAGCAGTACTTC. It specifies CAWSGTRDEQYF.

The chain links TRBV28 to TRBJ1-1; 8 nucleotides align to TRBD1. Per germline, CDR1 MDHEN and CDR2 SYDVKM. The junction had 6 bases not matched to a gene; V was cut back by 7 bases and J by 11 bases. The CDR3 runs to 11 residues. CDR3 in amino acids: CASIKQGEAFF. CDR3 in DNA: TGTGCCAGCATAAAACAGGGGGAGGCTTTCTTT. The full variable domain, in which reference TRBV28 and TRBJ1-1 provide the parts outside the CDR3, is DVKVTQSSRYLVKRTGEKVFLECVQDMDHENMFWYRQDPGLGLRLIYFSYDVKMKEKGDIPEGYSVSREKKERFSLILESASTNQTSMYLCASIKQGEAFFGQGTRLTVV.

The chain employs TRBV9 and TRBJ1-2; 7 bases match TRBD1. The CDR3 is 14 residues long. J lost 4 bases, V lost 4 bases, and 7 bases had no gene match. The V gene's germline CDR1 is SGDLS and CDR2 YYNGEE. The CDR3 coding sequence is TGTGCCAGCAGCTCCCAGGGGGGCGCCTATGGCTACACCTTC. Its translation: CASSSQGGAYGYTF. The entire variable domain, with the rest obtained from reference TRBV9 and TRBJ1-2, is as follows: DSGVTQTPKHLITATGQRVTLRCSPRSGDLSVYWYQQSLDQGLQFLIQYYNGEERAKGNILERFSAQQFPDLHSELNLSSLELGDSALYFCASSSQGGAYGYTFGSGTRLTVV.

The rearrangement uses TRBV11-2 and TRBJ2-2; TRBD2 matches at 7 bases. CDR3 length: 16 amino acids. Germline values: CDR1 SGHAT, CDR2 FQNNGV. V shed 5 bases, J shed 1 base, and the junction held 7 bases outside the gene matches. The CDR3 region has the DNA TGTGCCAGCAGCCCCCCTTCGGGAGGGAACACCGGGGAGCTGTTTTTT. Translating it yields CASSPPSGGNTGELFF.

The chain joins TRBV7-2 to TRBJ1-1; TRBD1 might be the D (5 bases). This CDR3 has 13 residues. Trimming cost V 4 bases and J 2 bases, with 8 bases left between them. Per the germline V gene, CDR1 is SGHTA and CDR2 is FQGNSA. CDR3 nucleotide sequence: TGTGCCAGCAGCTACCAGGGAAACACTGAAGCTTTCTTT. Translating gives CASSYQGNTEAFF.

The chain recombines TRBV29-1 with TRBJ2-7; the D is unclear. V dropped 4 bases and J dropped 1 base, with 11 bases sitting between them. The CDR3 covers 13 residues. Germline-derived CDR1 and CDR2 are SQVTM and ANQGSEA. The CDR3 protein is CSVVLGGSYEQYF. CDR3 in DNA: TGCAGCGTTGTTCTGGGTGGATCCTACGAGCAGTACTTC.

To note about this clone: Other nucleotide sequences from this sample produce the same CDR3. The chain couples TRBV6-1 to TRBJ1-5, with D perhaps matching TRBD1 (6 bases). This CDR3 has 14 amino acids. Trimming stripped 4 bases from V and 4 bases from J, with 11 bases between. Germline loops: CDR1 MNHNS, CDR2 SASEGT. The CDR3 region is CASSATGLNQPQHF. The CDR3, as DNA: TGTGCCAGCAGTGCGACAGGCCTTAATCAGCCCCAGCATTTT.

CDR3 in amino acids: CASTPYRVDLAGEWNEQFF. In DNA, the CDR3 is TGTGCCAGCACGCCCTATCGGGTTGACTTAGCGGGAGAGTGGAATGAGCAGTTCTTC. The chain recombines TRBV7-8 with TRBJ2-1; 9 positions agree with TRBD2. The V gene's germline CDR1 is SGHVS and CDR2 FQNEAQ. The CDR3 covers 19 residues. The trim removed 7 bases at V and 7 bases at J, leaving 23 bases unmatched.

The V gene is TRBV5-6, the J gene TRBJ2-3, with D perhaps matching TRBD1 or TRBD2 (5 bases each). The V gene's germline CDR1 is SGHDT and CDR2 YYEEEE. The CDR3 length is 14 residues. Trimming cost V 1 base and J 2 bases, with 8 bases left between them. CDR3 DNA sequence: TGTGCCAGCAGCTTGCCCGGGACCACAGATACGCAGTATTTT. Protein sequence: CASSLPGTTDTQYF.

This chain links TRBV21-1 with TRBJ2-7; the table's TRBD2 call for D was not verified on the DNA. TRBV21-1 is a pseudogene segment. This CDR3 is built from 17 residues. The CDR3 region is CASSKGRTSVATYEQYF. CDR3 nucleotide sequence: TGTGCCAGCAGCAAAGGTAGGACTAGCGTCGCTACCTACGAGCAGTACTTC.

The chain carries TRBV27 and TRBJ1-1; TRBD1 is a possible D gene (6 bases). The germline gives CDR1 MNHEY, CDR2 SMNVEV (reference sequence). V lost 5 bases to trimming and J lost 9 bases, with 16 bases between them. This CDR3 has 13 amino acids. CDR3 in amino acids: CASSLNRAAKAFF. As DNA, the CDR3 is TGTGCCAGCAGTCTCAACAGGGCCGCGAAAGCTTTCTTT.